This TCR beta chain was retrieved from a study of blood T cell repertoires in COVID-19. Germline loops: CDR1 MNHEY, CDR2 SVGAGI. The CDR3 runs 13 residues. V was cut by 6 bases and J by 1 base, with 9 bases left in between. Assay: immunoSEQ multiplex PCR; the TCRdb copy retains only in-frame clones and omits some. This sample carries about 340,000 clones, about 89% of them seen once, and the ten largest clones take about 6%. This chain links TRBV6-5 with TRBJ1-1; D is perhaps TRBD1 (5 bases). The receptor comes from a woman between 50 and 59 years old with COVID-19, enrolled during active disease. Sequenced input: peripheral blood. DNA of the CDR3: TGTGCCAGCAGAGGAGGGGCGAACACTGAAGCTTTCTTT. Its protein product is CASRGGANTEAFF.